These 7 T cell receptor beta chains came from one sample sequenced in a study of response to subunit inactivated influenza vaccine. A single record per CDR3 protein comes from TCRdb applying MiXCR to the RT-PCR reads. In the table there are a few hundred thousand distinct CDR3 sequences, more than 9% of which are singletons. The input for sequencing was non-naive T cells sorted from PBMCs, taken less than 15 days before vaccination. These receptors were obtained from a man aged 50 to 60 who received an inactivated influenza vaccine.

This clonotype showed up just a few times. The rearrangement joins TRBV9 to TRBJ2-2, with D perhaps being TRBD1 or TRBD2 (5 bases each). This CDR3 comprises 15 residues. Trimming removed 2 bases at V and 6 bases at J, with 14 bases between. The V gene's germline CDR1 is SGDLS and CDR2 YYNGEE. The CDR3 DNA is TGTGCCAGCAGCGTTACCCGAGGGGCGCCCGGGGAGCTGTTTTTT. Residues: CASSVTRGAPGELFF.

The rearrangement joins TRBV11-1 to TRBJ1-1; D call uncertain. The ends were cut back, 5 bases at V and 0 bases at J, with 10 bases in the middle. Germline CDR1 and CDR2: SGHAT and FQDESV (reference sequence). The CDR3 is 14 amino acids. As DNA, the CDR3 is TGTGCCAGCAGCCCGACACGAGTGAACACTGAAGCTTTCTTT. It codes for CASSPTRVNTEAFF.

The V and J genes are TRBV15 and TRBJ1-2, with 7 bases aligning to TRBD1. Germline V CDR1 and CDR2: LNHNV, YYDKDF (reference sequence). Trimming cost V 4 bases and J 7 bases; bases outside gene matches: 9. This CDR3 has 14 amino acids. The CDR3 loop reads CATSKEVRTGGYTF. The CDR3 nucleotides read TGTGCCACCAGCAAAGAAGTTCGGACAGGTGGCTACACCTTC.

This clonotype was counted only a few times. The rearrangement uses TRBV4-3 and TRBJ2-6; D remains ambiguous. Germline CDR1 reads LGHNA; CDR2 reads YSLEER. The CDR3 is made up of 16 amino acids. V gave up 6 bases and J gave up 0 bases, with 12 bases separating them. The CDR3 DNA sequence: TGCGCCAGCAGATCGGACCACAGCTCTGGGGCCAACGTCCTGACTTTC. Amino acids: CASRSDHSSGANVLTF.

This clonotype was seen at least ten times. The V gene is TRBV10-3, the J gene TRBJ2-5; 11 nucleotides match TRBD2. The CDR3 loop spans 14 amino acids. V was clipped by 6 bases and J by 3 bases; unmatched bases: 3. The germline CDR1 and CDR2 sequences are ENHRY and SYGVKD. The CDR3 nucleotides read TGTGCCATCAGATCGACTAGCGGGGAAGAGACCCAGTACTTC. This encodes CAIRSTSGEETQYF.

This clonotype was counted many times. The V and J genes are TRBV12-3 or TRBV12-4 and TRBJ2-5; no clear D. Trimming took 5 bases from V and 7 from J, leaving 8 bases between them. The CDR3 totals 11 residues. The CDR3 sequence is CASSSEATQYF. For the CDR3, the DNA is TGTGCCAGCAGTAGCGAAGCGACCCAGTACTTC.

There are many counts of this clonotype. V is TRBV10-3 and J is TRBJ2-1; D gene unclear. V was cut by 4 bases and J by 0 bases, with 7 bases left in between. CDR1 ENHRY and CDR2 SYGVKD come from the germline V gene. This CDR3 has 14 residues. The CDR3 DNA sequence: TGTGCCATCAGTGGTACGAGCTCCTACAATGAGCAGTTCTTC. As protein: CAISGTSSYNEQFF.